This record looks at one T cell receptor beta chain sequence and its context. Antigen specificity is unknown. At one of its ends the junction is not consistent with the germline gene, which may arise from a read error. Library preparation followed earlier protocols using designated TCR primers. TCRdb fed the PCR reads into MiXCR, producing one record per CDR3 protein. The sample holds around 43,000 distinct CDR3 sequences, 15% to 20% seen once. The entry originates in a study of molecular identifiers for immune sequencing clone quantification. Points from the study as a whole: One cell's worth of spiked Jurkat TCR RNA was reportedly detectable among about a million naive cells.

The CDR3 sequence is 16 residues long. The authors sorted naive CD8 T cells as CD8+CD4-CCR7+CD45RA+. The chain recombines TRBV5-3 with TRBJ2-2; D may be TRBD2 (6 bases). TRBV5-3 qualifies as an ORF whose function is uncertain. Sequencing used naive CD8+ T cells from blood, with Jurkat cell RNA spiked in. Described subset: FACS-sorted CD8+CD4-CCR7+CD45RA+ naive T cells. The source of this sequence is a human donor in good health. Some libraries in this study had Jurkat cell RNA spiked in. The chain's CDR3 is CASSLRGALNTGELFF. CDR3 nucleotide sequence: TGTGCCAGCAGCTTGCGCGGGGCCCTGAACACCGGGGAGTTGTTTTTT.